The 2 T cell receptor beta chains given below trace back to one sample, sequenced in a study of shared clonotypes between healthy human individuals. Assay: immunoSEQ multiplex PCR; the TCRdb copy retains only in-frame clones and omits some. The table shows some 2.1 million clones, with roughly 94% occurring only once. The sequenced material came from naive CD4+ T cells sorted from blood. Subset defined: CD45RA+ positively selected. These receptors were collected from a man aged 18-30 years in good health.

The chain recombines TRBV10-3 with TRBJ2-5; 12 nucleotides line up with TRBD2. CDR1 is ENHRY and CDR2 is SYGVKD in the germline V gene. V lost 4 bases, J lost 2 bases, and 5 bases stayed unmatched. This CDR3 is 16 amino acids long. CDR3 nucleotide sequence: TGTGCCATCAGTGTAGGACTAGCGGGAACTCAAGAGACCCAGTACTTC. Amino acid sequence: CAISVGLAGTQETQYF.

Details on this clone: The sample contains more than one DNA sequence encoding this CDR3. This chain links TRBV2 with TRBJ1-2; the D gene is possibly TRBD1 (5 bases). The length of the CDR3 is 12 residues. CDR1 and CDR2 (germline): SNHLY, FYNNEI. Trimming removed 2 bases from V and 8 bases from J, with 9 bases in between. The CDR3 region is CASSEQGNGYTF. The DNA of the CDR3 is TGTGCCAGCAGTGAACAGGGAAACGGCTACACCTTC.